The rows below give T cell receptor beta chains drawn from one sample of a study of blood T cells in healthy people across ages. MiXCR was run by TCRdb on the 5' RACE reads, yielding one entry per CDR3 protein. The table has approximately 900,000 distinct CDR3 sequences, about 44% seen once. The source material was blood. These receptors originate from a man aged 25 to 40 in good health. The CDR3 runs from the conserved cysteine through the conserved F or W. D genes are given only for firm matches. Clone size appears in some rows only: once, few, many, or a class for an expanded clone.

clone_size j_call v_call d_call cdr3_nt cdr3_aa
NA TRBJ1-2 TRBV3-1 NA TGTGCCAGCAGCCAAGATCTGGGGGGGGGCAACGTCTATGGCTACACCTTC CASSQDLGGGNVYGYTF
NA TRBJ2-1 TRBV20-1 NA TGCAGTGCTAGAGAACTCAACTCCTACAATGAGCAGTTCTTC CSARELNSYNEQFF
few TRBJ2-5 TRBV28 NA TGTGCCAGCAGGCAAAGAAAAGAGACCCAGTACTTC CASRQRKETQYF
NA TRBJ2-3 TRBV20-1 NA TGCAGTGCTAGAGATTTCGTGACTGGGACCACAGATACGCAGTATTTT CSARDFVTGTTDTQYF
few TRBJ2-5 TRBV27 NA TGTGCCAGCAGTTTATCGATAGGGGTCGAGACCCAGTACTTC CASSLSIGVETQYF
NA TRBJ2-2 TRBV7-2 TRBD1 TGTGCCTGCAGCTCCCGGGACAGGGGCCTCGCCGGGGAGCTGTTTTTT CACSSRDRGLAGELFF
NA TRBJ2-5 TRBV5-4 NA TGTGCCTGCAGCTTTTTTTTAGCGGAAGAGACCCAGTACTTC CACSFFLAEETQYF
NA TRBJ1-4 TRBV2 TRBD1 TGTGCCAGCAGTGCGACCGGGACAGAGAATGAAAAACTGTTTTTT CASSATGTENEKLFF
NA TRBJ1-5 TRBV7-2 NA TGTGCCAGCAGCTCAGGGTCGCGGCAGCCCCAGCATTTT CASSSGSRQPQHF
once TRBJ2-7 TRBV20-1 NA TGCAGTGCTAGGGATGGACTACTCTACGAGCAGTACTTC CSARDGLLYEQYF
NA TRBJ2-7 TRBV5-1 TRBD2 TGCGCCAGCAGCGCCGAAGGGACTAGCAGCCACGAGCAGTACTTC CASSAEGTSSHEQYF
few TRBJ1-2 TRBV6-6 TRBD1 TGTGCCAGCAGCGCCTCCCGGGACAGGGTTTTGAACTATGGCTACACCTTC CASSASRDRVLNYGYTF
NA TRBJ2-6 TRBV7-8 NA TGTGCCAGCAGCGTCCTAGGGTCCAGCTACTCTGGGGCCAACGTCCTGACTTTC CASSVLGSSYSGANVLTF
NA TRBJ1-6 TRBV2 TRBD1 TGTGCCAGCGGCGGACAGGCATATAATTCACCCCTCCACTTT CASGGQAYNSPLHF
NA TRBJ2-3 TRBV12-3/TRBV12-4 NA TGTGCCAGCAGAGGGGCTCTAACAGATACGCAGTATTTT CASRGALTDTQYF
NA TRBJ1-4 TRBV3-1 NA TGTGCCAGCAGCCAAGTGGGGTCGGCAACTAATGAAAAACTGTTTTTT CASSQVGSATNEKLFF
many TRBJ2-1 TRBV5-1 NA TGTGCCAGCAGCCCAGGGGTCAATGAGCAGTTCTTC CASSPGVNEQFF
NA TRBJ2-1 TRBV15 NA TGTGCCACCAGCAGAGCAGGGAATGAGCAGTTCTTC CATSRAGNEQFF
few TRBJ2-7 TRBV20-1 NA TGCAGTGCTAACACTCCGGGGCTCCCCTACGAGCAGTACTTC CSANTPGLPYEQYF
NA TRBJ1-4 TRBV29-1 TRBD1 TGCAGCGCTCTCCGGGACAGCAAACTGTTTTTT CSALRDSKLFF
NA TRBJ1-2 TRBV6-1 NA TGTGCCAGCAACGAGGGGACGTCCTATGGCTACACCTTC CASNEGTSYGYTF
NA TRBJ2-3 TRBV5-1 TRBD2 TGCGCCAGCAGGTCGGCGGGGGGGCGTACAGATACGCAGTATTTT CASRSAGGRTDTQYF
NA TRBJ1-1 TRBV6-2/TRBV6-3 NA TGTGCCAGCAGTTACCCTAGGACCCGGGGGAACACTGAAGCTTTCTTT CASSYPRTRGNTEAFF
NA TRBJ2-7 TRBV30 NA TGTGCCTGGGAGGGGAGCTCCTACGAGCAGTACTTC CAWEGSSYEQYF
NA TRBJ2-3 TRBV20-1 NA TGCAGTGCCGCTCCGCAATTCGGACGGACCAGAGGAGATACGCAGTATTTT CSAAPQFGRTRGDTQYF
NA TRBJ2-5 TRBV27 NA TGTGCCAGCAGTTTATCGGCTAACAACCAAGAGACCCAGTACTTC CASSLSANNQETQYF
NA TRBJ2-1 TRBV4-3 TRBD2 TGCGCCAGCAGCCAAGGATACTCAGTTAGCGGGGGGCCGTACAATGAGCAGTTCTTC CASSQGYSVSGGPYNEQFF
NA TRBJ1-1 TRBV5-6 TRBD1 TGTGCCAGCTACTCGGTAGGGGGCTCGGGGGGTCAGGACACTGAAGCTTTCTTT CASYSVGGSGGQDTEAFF
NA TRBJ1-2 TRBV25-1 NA TGTGCCAGCAGTAACACAGGATCTGGCTACACCTTC CASSNTGSGYTF
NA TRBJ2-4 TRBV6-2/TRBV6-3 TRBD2 TGTGCCAGCAGTTACCTGGCTAGCGGGGGCACGAGGGACATTCAGTACTTC CASSYLASGGTRDIQYF
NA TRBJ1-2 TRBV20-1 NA TGCAGTGCTAGAGGAGACGCCCACTATGGCTACACCTTC CSARGDAHYGYTF
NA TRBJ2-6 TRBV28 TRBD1 TGTGCCAGCACCGTCCAGACAGGGTCTGGGGCCAACGTCCTGACTTTC CASTVQTGSGANVLTF
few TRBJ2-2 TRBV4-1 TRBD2 TGCGCCAGCAGCCCACAAGACCTAGCGGGGGGGCCAACCGGGGAGCTGTTTTTT CASSPQDLAGGPTGELFF
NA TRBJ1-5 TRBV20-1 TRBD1 TGCAGTGCTAGAGGTGGACAGGGGGCCCACCAGCCCCAGCATTTT CSARGGQGAHQPQHF
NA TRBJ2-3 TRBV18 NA TGTGCCACTAGAGAGGGGAGCACAGATACGCAGTATTTT CATREGSTDTQYF
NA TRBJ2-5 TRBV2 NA TGTGCCAGCAGCCCCCGACGACCGGTTGGGGAGGAACAAGAGACCCAGTACTTC CASSPRRPVGEEQETQYF
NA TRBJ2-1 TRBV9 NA TGTGCCAGCAGCCAAGCCACAGGAGGCAGAAAGTTCTTC CASSQATGGRKFF
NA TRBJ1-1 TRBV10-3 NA TGTGCCATCAGTGAAAGGGCAGAACCAAACACTGAAGCTTTCTTT CAISERAEPNTEAFF
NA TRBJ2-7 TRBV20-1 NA TGCAGTGCTAGCGTATCCGTACAGGGCCACGAGCAGTACTTC CSASVSVQGHEQYF
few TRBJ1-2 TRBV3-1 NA TGTGCCAGCAGCCAAGGGACGAAAGGGGGCTATGGCTACACCTTC CASSQGTKGGYGYTF
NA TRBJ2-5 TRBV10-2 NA TGCGCCAGCGGGGAGTACCAAGAGACCCAGTACTTC CASGEYQETQYF
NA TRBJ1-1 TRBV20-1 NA TGCAGTGCTACTCATTCCAGGTTGAACACTGAAGCTTTCTTT CSATHSRLNTEAFF
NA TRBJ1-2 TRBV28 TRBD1 TGTGCCACCGACAGGGAATATGGCTACACCTTC CATDREYGYTF
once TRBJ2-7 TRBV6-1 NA TGTGCCAGCAGTGAAAGGGTAGGGTCCTACGAGCAGTACTTC CASSERVGSYEQYF
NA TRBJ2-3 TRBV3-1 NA TGTGCCAGCAGCCAGATCGAGCGAGCTACGCAGTATTTT CASSQIERATQYF
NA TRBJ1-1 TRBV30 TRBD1 TGTGCCTGGAGTATACAGGGGCTCCCTGAAGCTTTCTTT CAWSIQGLPEAFF
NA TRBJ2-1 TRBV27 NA TGTGCCAGCAGTTGGGGTAGCTTACGCTCCTACAATGAGCAGTTCTTC CASSWGSLRSYNEQFF
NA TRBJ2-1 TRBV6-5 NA TGTGCCAGCAGTCGGGGGGCTTGGTACAATGAGCAGTTCTTC CASSRGAWYNEQFF
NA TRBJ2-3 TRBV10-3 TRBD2 TGTGCCACAAGGACTAGCGGAACAATGAGCACAGATACGCAGTATTTT CATRTSGTMSTDTQYF
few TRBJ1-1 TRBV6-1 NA TGTGCCAGCAGTGAAGATTTCGGGGGCACGGGGAACACTGAAGCTTTCTTT CASSEDFGGTGNTEAFF
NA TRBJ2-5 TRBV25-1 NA TGTGCCAGCAGTGTGGCAGGCGCTCAAGAGACCCAGTACTTC CASSVAGAQETQYF
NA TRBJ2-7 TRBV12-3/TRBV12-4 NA TGTGCCAGCAGTTTAGGTATGCGCTCCTACGAGCAGTACTTC CASSLGMRSYEQYF
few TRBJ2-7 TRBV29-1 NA TGCAGCGTTGTGGGAGAATTCTCCTACGAGCAGTACTTC CSVVGEFSYEQYF
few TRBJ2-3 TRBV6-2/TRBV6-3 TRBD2 TGTGCCAGCAGTTACGGAGCGGGGCCTTTCACAGATACGCAGTATTTT CASSYGAGPFTDTQYF
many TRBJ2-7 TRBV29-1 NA TGCAGCGTTAGGGTAGCTTCCGATTACGAGCAGTACTTC CSVRVASDYEQYF
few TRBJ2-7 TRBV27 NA TGTGCCAGCAGTTTGGGCGCAAACTACGAGCAGTACTTC CASSLGANYEQYF